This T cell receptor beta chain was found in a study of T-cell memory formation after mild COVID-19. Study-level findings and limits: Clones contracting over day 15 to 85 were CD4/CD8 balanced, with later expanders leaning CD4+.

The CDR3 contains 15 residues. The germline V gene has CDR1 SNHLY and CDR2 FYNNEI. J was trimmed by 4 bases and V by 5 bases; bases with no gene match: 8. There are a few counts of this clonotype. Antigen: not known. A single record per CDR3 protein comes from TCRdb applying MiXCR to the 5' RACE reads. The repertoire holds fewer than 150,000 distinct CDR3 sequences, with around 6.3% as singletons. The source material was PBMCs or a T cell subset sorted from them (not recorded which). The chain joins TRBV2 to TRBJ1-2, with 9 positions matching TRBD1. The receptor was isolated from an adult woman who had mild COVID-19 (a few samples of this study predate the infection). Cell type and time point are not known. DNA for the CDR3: TGTGCCAGCAGTACGATGGGACAGGGAGTCTATGGCTACACCTTC. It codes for CASSTMGQGVYGYTF.